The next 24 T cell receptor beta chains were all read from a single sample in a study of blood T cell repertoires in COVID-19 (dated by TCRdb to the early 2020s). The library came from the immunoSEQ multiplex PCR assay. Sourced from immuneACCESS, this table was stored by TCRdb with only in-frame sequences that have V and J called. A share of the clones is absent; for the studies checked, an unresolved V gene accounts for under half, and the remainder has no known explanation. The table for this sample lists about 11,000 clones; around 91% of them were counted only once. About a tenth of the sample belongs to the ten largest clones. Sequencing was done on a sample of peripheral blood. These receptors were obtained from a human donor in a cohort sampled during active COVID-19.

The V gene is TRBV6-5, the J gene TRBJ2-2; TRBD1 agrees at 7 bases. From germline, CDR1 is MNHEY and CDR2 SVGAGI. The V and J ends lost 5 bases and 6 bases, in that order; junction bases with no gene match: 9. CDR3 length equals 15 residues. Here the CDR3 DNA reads TGTGCCAGCAGTCGACAGGGAGCCCCTCCCGGGGAGCTGTTTTTT. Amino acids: CASSRQGAPPGELFF.

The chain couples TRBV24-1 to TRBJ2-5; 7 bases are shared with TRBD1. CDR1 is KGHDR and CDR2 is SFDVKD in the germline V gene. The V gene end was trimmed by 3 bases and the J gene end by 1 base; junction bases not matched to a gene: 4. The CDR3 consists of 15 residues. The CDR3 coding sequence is TGTGCCACCAGTGATGGGGGACAGCCCCAAGAGACCCAGTACTTC. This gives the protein CATSDGGQPQETQYF.

Written as DNA, the CDR3 is TGTGCCAGCAACTCCGGACAGGGTGGGAGGGAAGAGACCCAGTACTTC. Translating gives CASNSGQGGREETQYF. The V gene is TRBV28, the J gene TRBJ2-5; D is possibly TRBD1 (8 bases). Germline V gene sequence: CDR1 MDHEN, CDR2 SYDVKM. V lost 7 bases and J 3 bases, leaving 21 bases between the germline ends. The CDR3 consists of 16 residues.

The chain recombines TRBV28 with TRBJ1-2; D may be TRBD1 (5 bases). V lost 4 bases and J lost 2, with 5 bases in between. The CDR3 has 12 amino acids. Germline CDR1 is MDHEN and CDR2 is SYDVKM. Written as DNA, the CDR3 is TGTGCCAGCAGTTCAGGGAACTATGGCTACACCTTC. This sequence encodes CASSSGNYGYTF.

The CDR3 DNA reads as TGCGCCAGCAGTGAGGGGGGCAGCACAGATACGCAGTATTTT. Translation gives CASSEGGSTDTQYF. The chain combines TRBV10-2 with TRBJ2-3; maybe TRBD1 (6 bases). The CDR3 is 14 residues long. Germline CDR1 and CDR2: WSHSY and SAAADI. V shed 2 bases and J shed 0 bases, with 6 bases lying between them.

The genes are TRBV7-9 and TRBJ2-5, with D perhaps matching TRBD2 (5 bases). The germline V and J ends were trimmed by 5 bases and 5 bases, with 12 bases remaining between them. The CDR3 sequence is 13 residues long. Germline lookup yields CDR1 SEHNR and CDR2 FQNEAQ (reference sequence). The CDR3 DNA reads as TGTGCCAGCAGCCCAAACTCGGGGGAGACCCAGTACTTC. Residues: CASSPNSGETQYF.

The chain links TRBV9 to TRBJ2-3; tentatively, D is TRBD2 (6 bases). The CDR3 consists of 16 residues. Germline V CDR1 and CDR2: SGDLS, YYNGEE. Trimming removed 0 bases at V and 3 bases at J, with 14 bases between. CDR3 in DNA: TGTGCCAGCAGCGTAGGTCCCAGCGGGCGGACAGATACGCAGTATTTT. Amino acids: CASSVGPSGRTDTQYF.

For the CDR3, the DNA is TGTGCCAGCAGTCTGAGTAGGGGGTACAATCAGCCCCAGCATTTT. Its translation: CASSLSRGYNQPQHF. The chain employs TRBV2 and TRBJ1-5; D is possibly TRBD1 (6 bases). The CDR3 spans 15 residues. From germline, CDR1 is SNHLY and CDR2 FYNNEI. V lost 5 bases and J lost 3, with 14 bases in between.

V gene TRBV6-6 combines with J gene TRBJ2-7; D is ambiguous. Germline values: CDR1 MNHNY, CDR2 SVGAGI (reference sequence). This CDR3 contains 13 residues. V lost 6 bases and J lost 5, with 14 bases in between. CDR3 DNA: TGTGCCAGCAGCCTGAGGCCGGTCGACGAGCAGTACTTC. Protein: CASSLRPVDEQYF.

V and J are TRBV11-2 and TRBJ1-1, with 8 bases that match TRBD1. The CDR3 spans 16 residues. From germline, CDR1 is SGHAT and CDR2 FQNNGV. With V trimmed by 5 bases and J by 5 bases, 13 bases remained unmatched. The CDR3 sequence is CASSLGEGQGKTEAFF. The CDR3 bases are TGTGCCAGCAGCCTTGGTGAAGGACAGGGAAAGACTGAAGCTTTCTTT.

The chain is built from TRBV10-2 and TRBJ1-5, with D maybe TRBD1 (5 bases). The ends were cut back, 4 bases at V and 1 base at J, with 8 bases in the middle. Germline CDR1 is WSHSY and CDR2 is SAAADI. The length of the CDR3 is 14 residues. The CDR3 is CASSGQMSNQPQHF. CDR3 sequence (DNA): TGCGCCAGCAGTGGACAGATGAGCAATCAGCCCCAGCATTTT.

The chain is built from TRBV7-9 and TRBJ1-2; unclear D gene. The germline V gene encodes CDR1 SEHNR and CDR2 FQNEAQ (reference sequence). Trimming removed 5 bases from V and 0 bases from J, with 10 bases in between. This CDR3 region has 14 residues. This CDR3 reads CASSIISANYGYTF. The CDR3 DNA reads TGTGCCAGCAGCATCATTAGCGCTAACTATGGCTACACCTTC.

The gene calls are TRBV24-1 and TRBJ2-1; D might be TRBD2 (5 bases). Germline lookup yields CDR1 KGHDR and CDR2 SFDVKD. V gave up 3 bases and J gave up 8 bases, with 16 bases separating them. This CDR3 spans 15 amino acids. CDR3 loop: CATSDPGPEGDEQFF. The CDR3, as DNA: TGTGCCACCAGTGATCCGGGCCCCGAGGGAGATGAGCAGTTCTTC.

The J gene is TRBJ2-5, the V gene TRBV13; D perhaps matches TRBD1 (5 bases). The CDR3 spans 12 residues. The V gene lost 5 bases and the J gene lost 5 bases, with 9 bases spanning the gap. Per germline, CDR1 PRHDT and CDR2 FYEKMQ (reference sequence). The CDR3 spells CASSTSGETQYF. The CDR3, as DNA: TGTGCCAGCAGCACCTCAGGGGAGACCCAGTACTTC.

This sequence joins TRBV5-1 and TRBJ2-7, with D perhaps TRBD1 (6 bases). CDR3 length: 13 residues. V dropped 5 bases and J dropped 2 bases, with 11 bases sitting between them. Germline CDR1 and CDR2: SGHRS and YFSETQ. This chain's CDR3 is CASSWDKAYEQYF. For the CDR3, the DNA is TGCGCCAGCAGTTGGGACAAAGCCTACGAGCAGTACTTC.

CDR3 DNA: TGTGCCAGCAGCTGGGCAATCAGGGGGATAGGGACTGAAGCTTTCTTT. Its protein is CASSWAIRGIGTEAFF. V and J are TRBV7-2 and TRBJ1-1; 7 nucleotides align to TRBD1. The CDR3 loop spans 16 amino acids. CDR1 is SGHTA, CDR2 FQGNSA, per germline. V lost 4 bases and J lost 5; bases outside the gene matches: 13.

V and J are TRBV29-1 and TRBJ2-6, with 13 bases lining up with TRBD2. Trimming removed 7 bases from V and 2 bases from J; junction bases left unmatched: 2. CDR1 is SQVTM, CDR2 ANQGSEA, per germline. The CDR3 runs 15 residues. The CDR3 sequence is CSAGTSGTGANVLTF. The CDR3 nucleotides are TGCAGCGCCGGGACTAGCGGGACTGGGGCCAACGTCCTGACTTTC.

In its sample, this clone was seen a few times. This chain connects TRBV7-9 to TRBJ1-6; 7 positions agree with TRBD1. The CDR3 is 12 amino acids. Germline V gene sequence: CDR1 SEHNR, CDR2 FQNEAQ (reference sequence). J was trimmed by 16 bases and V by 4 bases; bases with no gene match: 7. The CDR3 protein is CASSSRGGQLHF. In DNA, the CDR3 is TGTGCCAGCAGCTCCCGAGGGGGACAGCTCCACTTT.

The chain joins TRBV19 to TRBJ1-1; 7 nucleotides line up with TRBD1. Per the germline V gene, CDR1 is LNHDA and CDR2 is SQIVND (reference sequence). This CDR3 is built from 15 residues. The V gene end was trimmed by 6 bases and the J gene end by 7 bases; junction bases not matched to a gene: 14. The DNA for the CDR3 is TGTGCCAGTAGCCCCCACCGGGACAGCTGGATTGAAGCTTTCTTT. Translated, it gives CASSPHRDSWIEAFF.

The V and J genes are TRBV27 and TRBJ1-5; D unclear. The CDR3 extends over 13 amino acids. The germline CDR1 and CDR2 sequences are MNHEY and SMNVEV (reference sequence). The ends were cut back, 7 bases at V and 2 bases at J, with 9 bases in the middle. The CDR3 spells CASTQKRNQPQHF. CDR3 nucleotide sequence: TGTGCCAGCACCCAAAAGCGCAATCAGCCCCAGCATTTT.

CDR3 nucleotides: TGTGCCACCAGCAGAGCAGGGGGCGCGGGCTATGGCTACACCTTC. Translated: CATSRAGGAGYGYTF. The chain is built from TRBV15 and TRBJ1-2, with 8 bases lining up with TRBD1. J lost 4 bases, V lost 1 base, and 5 bases had no gene match. The CDR3 is made up of 15 amino acids. The V gene's germline CDR1 is LNHNV and CDR2 YYDKDF (reference sequence).

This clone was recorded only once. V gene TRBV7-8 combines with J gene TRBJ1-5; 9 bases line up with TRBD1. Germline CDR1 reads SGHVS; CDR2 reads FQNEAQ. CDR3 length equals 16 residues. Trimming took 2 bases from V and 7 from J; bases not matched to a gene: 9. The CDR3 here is CASSLPGQGSGQPQHF. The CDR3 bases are TGTGCCAGCAGCTTACCGGGACAGGGTTCTGGGCAGCCCCAGCATTTT.

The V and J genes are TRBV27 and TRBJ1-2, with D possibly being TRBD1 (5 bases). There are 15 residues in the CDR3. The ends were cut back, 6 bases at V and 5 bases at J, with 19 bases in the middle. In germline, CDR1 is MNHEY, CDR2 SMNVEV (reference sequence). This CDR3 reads CASSIKSPGIYGYTF. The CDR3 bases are TGTGCCAGCAGCATCAAAAGCCCAGGGATATATGGCTACACCTTC.

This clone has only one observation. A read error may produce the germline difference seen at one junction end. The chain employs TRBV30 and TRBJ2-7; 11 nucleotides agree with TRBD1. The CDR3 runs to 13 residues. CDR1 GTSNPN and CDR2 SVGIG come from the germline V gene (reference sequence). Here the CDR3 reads CAWSGSGTGGPQF. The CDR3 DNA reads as TGTGCCTGGAGTGGGTCCGGGACAGGGGGTCCCCAATTC.